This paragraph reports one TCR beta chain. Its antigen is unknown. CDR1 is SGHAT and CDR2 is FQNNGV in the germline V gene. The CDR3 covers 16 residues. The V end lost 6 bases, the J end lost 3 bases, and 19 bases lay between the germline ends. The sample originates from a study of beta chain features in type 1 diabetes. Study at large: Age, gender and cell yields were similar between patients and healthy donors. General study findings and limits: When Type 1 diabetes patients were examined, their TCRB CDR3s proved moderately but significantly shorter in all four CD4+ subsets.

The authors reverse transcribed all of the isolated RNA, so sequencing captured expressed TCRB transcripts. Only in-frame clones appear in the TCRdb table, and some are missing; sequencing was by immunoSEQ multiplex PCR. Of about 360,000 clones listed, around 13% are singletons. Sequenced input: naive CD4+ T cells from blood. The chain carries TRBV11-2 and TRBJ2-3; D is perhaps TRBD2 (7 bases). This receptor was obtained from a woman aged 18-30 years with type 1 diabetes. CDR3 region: CASRSVGGRRTDTQYF. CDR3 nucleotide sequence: TGTGCCAGCAGGTCCGTCGGGGGGCGGCGGACAGATACGCAGTATTTT. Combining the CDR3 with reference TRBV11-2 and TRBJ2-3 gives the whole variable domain EAGVAQSPRYKIIEKRQSVAFWCNPISGHATLYWYQQILGQGPKLLIQFQNNGVVDDSQLPKDRFSAERLKGVDSTLKIQPAKLEDSAVYLCASRSVGGRRTDTQYFGPGTRLTVL.